The clone carrying this TCR beta chain was detected many times. Its antigen remains unknown. As for the cDNA, it was generated by 5'RACE with 10-nucleotide random UMIs. TCRdb analysed the 5' RACE reads with MiXCR anew, one entry per CDR3 protein. The table includes tens of thousands of distinct CDR3 sequences, 10% detected once. Time point: longitudinal time-point 1 (baseline). Unsorted libraries were derived from 2 million PBMCs stored at -80 C. The sample comes from a study of neurological immune-mediated disorders. Trimming stripped 0 bases from V and 12 bases from J, with 18 bases between. CDR1 SGHTA and CDR2 FQGNSA come from the germline V gene. This CDR3 comprises 15 residues. Whole-study findings and limits: The expanded clones of different subjects shared no CDR3 amino acid sequences (suggesting private repertoires in all groups).

This TCR was sampled from a woman between 35 and 50 years old in good health. Sequencing was carried out using PBMCs. This sequence joins TRBV7-2 and TRBJ2-1; possibly TRBD2 for D (5 bases). The DNA of the CDR3 is TGTGCCAGCAGCTTAGCTAGCGTAACCCCAATGACGCAGTTCTTC. This codes for CASSLASVTPMTQFF.